This entry concerns a single TCR beta chain. Its matching antigen is unknown. The data were obtained in a study of cytomegalovirus exposure and HLA in healthy donors. Across the whole study: The 110 or so validation repertoires used a platform that matched the one used for the approximately 620 first-cohort repertoires, as a later analysis reported. The study's findings and limits: It was confirmed in vitro that three of the CMV-associated chains were specific for CMV antigens. According to a subsequent analysis, TCR clusters identified in the first cohort showed a tendency to co-occur across the 100 to 150 validation repertoires. High sensitivity and specificity were reportedly achieved when the classifier diagnosed cytomegalovirus status.

TCRdb keeps only in-frame clones here, not all; method: immunoSEQ multiplex PCR. The sample consists of about 130,000 clones, about 90% of them appearing once. The source material was PBMCs. This clonotype was sampled from a man aged 25-40 years in good health and CMV-seronegative.

The CDR3: CASSEEGGTGELFF. The DNA for the CDR3 is TGTGCCAGCAGTGAAGAGGGCGGGACCGGGGAGCTGTTTTTT. This sequence joins TRBV6-4 and TRBJ2-2; D is possibly TRBD2 (5 bases). The germline CDR1 and CDR2 sequences are MRHNA and SNTAGT. There are 14 residues in the CDR3. Trimming shortened V by 3 bases and J by 5 bases, and 10 bases separated the two germline ends.